The present TCR beta chain was sequenced within a study of blood T cell repertoires in COVID-19. Whole-study context: The United States, Italy and Spain were the sources of the acute and convalescent COVID-19 samples. T cells, B-cell-depleted T cells, or PBMCs provided the cDNA or gDNA that served as material.

The CDR3 consists of 13 residues. The V segment lost 5 bases and the J segment 3 bases; nucleotides outside the gene matches: 4. CDR1 is SEHNR and CDR2 is FQNEAQ in the germline V gene (reference sequence). The repertoire was sequenced with immunoSEQ multiplex PCR; TCRdb's copy has only in-frame clones and lacks some. The sample has about 490,000 clones, around 85% seen once; the top ten hold approximately 2.9%. The chain recombines TRBV7-9 with TRBJ2-7, with 7 bases aligning to TRBD1. Source material: peripheral blood. The sequence was collected from a human donor in a cohort sampled during active COVID-19. CDR3 nucleotides: TGTGCCAGCAGCAGAACAGGGGTCTACGAGCAGTACTTC. Translated: CASSRTGVYEQYF.